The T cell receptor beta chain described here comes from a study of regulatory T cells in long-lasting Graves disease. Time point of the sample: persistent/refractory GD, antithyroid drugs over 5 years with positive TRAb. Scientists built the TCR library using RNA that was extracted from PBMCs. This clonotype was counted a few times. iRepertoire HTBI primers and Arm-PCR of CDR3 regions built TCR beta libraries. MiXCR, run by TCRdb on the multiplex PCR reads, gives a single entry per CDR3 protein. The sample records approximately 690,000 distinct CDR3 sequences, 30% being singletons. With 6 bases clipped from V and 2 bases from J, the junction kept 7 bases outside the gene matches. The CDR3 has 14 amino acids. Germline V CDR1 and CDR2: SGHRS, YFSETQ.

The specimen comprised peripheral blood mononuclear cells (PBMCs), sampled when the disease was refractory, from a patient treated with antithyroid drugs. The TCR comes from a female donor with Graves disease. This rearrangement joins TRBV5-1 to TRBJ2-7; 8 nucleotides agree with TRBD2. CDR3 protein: CASTITSGPYEQYF. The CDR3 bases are TGCGCCAGCACAATAACTAGCGGACCCTACGAGCAGTACTTC.